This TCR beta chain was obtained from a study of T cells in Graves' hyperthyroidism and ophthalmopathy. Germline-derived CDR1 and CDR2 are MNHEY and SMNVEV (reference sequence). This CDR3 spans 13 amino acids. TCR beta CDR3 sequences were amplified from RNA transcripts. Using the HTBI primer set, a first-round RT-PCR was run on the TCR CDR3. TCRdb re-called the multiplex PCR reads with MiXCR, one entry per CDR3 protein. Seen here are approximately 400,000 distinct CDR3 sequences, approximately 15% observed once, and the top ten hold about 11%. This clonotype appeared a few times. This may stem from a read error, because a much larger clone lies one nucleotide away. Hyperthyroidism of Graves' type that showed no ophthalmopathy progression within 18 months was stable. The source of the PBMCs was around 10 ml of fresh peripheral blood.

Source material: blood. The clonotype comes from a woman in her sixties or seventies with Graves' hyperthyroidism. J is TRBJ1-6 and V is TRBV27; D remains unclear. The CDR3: CVSSLSENSPLHF. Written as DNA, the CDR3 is TGTGTCAGCAGTTTATCGGAGAATTCACCCCTCCACTTT.